Below, one T cell receptor (beta chain) is given with its context. Its target is unknown. The data derive from a study of T cell responses to AZD1222 COVID-19 vaccine. Study-wide results and limits: Donors skewed white British and female; clonal diversity was possibly underestimated. Only a handful of AZD1222 recipients, more than five in all, had baseline seropositivity. Reportedly, nearly half of unique spike TCRs recognized epitopes outside B.1.351/B.1.1.7 mutations. Increases in Spike-specific TCR breadth and depth were seen after two AZD1222 doses.

Germline CDR1 is SEHNR and CDR2 is FQNEAQ (reference sequence). Trimming removed 0 bases from V and 4 bases from J, with 9 bases in between. CDR3 length: 14 residues. Sequenced by immunoSEQ multiplex PCR; TCRdb stores in-frame clones only, minus some. The sample lists 150,000 to 200,000 clones, more than 85% occurring once. The chain joins TRBV7-9 to TRBJ1-1; possible D gene TRBD1, 6 bases. This TCR was recovered from an adult in good health. Source: peripheral blood, taken on day 0 of AZD1222 vaccination. CDR3: CASSLASGATEAFF. In DNA form, the CDR3 reads TGTGCCAGCAGCTTAGCATCGGGGGCCACTGAAGCTTTCTTT.